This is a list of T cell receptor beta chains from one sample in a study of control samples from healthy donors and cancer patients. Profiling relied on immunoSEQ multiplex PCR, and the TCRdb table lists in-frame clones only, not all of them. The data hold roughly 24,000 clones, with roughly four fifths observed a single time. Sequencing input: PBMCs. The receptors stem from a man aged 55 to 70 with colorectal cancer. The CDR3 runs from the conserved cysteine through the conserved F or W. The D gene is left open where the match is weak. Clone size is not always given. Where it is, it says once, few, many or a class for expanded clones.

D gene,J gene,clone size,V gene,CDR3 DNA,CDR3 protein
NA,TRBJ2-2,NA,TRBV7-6,TGTGCCAGCAGCTTAGTTGCCGTAACCGGGGAGCTGTTTTTT,CASSLVAVTGELFF
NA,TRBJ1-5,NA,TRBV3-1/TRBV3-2,TGTGCCAGCAGCCTCGGGACAAGCAACAATCAGCCCCAGCATTTT,CASSLGTSNNQPQHF
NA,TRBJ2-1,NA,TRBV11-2,TGTGCCAGCAGCTTCAGCTCCTACAATGAGCAGTTCTTC,CASSFSSYNEQFF
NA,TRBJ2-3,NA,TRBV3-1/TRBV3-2,TGTGCCAGCAGCCAAGATCGATGGGTTGCGCAGTATTTT,CASSQDRWVAQYF
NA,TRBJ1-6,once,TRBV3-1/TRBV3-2,TGTGCCAGCCGCAGGTACAGAGATAATTCACCCCTCCACTTT,CASRRYRDNSPLHF
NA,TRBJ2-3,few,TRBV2,TGTGCCAGCAGTGGGCTGACAGGTCGCAGCACAGATACGCAGTATTTT,CASSGLTGRSTDTQYF
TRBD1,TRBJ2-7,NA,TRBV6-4,TGTGCCAGCAGTGTTTCCGGGACAGGGGGCCCCTACGAGCAGTACTTC,CASSVSGTGGPYEQYF
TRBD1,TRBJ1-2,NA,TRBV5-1,TGCGCCAGCAGCTTGGGGGCGCAGGGGGACTATGGCTACACCTTC,CASSLGAQGDYGYTF
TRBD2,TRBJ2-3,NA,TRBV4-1,TGCGCCAGCAGCCAAGCCGTACTAGCGGGGACAGATACGCAGTATTTT,CASSQAVLAGTDTQYF
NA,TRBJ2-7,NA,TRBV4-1,TGCGCCAGCAGCTCCCCGGGGGGCCGGTACGAGCAGTACTTC,CASSSPGGRYEQYF
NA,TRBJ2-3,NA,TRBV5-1,TGCGCCAGCAGCTATAACCAGATAAGCACAGATACGCAGTATTTT,CASSYNQISTDTQYF
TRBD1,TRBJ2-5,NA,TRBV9,TGTGCCAGCAGCGTAGGGATACCAACAGGGGTGGAGACCCAGTACTTC,CASSVGIPTGVETQYF
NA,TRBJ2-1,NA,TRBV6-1,TGTGCCAGCAGTGAACTCCGAGTCGCGAACAATGAGCAGTTCTTC,CASSELRVANNEQFF
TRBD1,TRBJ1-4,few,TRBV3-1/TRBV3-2,TGTGCCAGTAAAGGGACAGCAACTAATGAAAAACTGTTTTTT,CASKGTATNEKLFF
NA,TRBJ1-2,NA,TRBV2,TGTGCCAGCAGTGTATTGGGGGCGGGCTACACCTTC,CASSVLGAGYTF
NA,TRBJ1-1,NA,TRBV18,TGTGCCAGCTCACCAGATGGAGCTGAAGCTTTCTTT,CASSPDGAEAFF
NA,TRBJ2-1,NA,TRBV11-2,TGTGCCAGCAGCTTAAGGATGCAGGCGGGCTTTAACAATGAGCAGTTCTTC,CASSLRMQAGFNNEQFF
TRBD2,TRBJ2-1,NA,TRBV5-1,TGCGCCAGCAGCTTGGGGGACTACGTGGATGAGCAGTTCTTC,CASSLGDYVDEQFF
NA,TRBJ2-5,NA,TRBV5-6,TGTGCCAGCAGCCAGGAACAGGGAACCCAGTACTTC,CASSQEQGTQYF
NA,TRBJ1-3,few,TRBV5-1,TGCGCCAGCAGCTTGGCCTCGGGAGCCGCCTCTGGAAACACCATATATTTT,CASSLASGAASGNTIYF
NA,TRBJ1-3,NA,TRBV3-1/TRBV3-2,TGTGCCAGCAGCCAAATGGCTATCTCTGGAAACACCATATATTTT,CASSQMAISGNTIYF
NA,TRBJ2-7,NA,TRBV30,TGTGCCTGGAGTGTTAGTGCCTACGAGCAGTACTTC,CAWSVSAYEQYF
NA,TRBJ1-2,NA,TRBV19,TGTGCCAGTAGTATGTCACCAGGGACGGGCTATGGCTACACCTTC,CASSMSPGTGYGYTF
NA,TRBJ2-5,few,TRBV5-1,TGCGCCAGCAGCACCTGGGACGGTCAAGAGACCCAGTACTTC,CASSTWDGQETQYF
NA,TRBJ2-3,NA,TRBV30,TGTGCCTGGAGCGGGGATACGCAGTATTTT,CAWSGDTQYF
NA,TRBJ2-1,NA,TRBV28,TGTGCCAGCCTCGGGGAGTCTGAGCAGTTCTTC,CASLGESEQFF
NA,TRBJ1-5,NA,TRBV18,TGTGCCAGCTCACCACCGGCAGCCGAGGGGCCCCAGCATTTT,CASSPPAAEGPQHF
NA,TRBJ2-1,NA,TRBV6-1,TGTGCCAGCAGTGATGAGAGGGTTTGGTACAATGAGCAGTTCTTC,CASSDERVWYNEQFF
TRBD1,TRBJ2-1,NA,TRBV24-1,TGTGCCACCAGGAGACAGGGTTCAGGTGAGCAGTTCTTC,CATRRQGSGEQFF
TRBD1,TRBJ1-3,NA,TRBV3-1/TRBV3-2,TGTGCCAGCAGCCAAGTAACCGGGACAGCCTCTGGAAACACCATATATTTT,CASSQVTGTASGNTIYF
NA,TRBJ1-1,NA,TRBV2,TGTGCCAGCAGCTACACGACAGTGACTACTGAAGCTTTCTTT,CASSYTTVTTEAFF
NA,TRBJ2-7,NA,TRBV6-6,TGTGCCAGCAGTTTCGGCAGGCCAAACCACGAGCAGTACTTC,CASSFGRPNHEQYF
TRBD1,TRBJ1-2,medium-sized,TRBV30,TGTGCCTGGGTCGAGACAGGGAAGGGGTATGGCTACACCTTC,CAWVETGKGYGYTF
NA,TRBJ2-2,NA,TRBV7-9,TGTGCCAGCAGCTTATCGGGGACCGGGGAGCTGTTTTTT,CASSLSGTGELFF